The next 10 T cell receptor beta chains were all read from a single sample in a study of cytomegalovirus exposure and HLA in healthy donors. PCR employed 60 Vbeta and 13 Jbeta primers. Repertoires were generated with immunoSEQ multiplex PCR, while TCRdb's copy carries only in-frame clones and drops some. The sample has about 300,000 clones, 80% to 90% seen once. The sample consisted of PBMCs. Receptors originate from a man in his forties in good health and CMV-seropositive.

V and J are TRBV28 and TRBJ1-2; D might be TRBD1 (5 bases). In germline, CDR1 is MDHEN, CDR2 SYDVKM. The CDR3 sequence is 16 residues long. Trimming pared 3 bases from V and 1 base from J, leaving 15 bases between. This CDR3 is CASSFPSGGNNYGYTF. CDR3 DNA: TGTGCCAGCAGTTTTCCCTCGGGGGGGAATAACTATGGCTACACCTTC.

CDR3 DNA sequence: TGTGCCAGCAGCTTAGGGACAGGGGCTGATACGCAGTATTTT. It yields the protein CASSLGTGADTQYF. The chain recombines TRBV7-9 with TRBJ2-3; TRBD1 aligns across 9 bases. This CDR3 spans 14 amino acids. With 1 base clipped from V and 6 bases from J, the junction kept 2 bases outside the gene matches. Germline assignment: CDR1 SEHNR and CDR2 FQNEAQ (reference sequence).

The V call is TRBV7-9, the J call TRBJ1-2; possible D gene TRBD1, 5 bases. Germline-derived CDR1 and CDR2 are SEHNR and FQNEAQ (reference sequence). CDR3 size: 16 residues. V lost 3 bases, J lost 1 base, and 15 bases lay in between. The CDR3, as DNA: TGTGCCAGCAGCTTCCACCGACAGACCTATAACTATGGCTACACCTTC. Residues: CASSFHRQTYNYGYTF.

This CDR3 reads CASSLQSGFHTFF. The CDR3 nucleotides read TGTGCCAGCAGCTTACAATCGGGTTTTCACACGTTCTTC. This rearrangement joins TRBV7-6 to TRBJ2-1, with D hard to call. Trimming removed 2 bases at V and 15 bases at J, with 17 bases between. There are 13 residues in the CDR3. Germline V lookup: CDR1 SGHVS, CDR2 FNYEAQ.

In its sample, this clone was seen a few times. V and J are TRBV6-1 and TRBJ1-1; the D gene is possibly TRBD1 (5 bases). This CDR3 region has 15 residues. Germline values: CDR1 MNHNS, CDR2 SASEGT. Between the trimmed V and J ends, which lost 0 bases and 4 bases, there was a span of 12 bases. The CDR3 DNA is TGTGCCAGCAGTGAAGCGCTCGGGGGAATCACTGAAGCTTTCTTT. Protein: CASSEALGGITEAFF.

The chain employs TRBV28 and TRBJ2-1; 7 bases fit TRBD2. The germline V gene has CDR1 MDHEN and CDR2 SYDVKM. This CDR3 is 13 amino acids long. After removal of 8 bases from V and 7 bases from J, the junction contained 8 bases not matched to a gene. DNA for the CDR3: TGTGCCAGCGGGTCCAAGCGGGGTAATGAGCAGTTCTTC. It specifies CASGSKRGNEQFF.

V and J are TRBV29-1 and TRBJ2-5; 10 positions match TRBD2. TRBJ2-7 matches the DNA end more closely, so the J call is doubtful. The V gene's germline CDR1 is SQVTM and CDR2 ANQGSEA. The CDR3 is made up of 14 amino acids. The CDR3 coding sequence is TGCAGCGTAGAAACACTAGCGGGGTATAACGAGCAGTACTTC. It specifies CSVETLAGYNEQYF.

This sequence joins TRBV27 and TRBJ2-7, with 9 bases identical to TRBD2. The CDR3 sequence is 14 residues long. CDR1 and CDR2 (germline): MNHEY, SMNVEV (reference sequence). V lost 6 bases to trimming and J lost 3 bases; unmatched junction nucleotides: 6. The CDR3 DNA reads TGTGCCAGCAGCCCCGGACTAGCGAGCTACGAGCAGTACTTC. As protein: CASSPGLASYEQYF.

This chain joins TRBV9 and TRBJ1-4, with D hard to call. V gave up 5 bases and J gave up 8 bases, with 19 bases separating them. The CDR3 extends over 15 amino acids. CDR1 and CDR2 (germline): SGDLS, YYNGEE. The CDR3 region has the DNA TGTGCCAGCAGGAAGTGGTGTCCGGTGGAGGAAAAACTGTTTTTT. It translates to CASRKWCPVEEKLFF.

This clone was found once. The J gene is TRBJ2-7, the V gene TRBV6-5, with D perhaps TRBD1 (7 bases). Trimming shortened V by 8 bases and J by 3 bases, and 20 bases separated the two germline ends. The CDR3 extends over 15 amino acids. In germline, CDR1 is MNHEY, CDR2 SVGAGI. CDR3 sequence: CASASGGTAIYEQYF. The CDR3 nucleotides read TGTGCCAGCGCCTCAGGGGGGACAGCAATCTACGAGCAGTACTTC.